The 16 T cell receptor beta chains below were found in one sample sequenced in a study of early T cells in non-severe SARS-CoV-2 infection. TCRdb recomputed calls from the 5' RACE reads with MiXCR, one row per CDR3 protein. The sample includes 55,000 to 75,000 distinct CDR3 sequences, 10% to 15% of them seen just once. Sequencing input: whole blood. All receptors come from an adult who was a healthcare worker with PCR-confirmed SARS-CoV-2 infection or an uninfected control (not recorded which).

This clonotype was recorded many times. The chain carries TRBV6-2 or TRBV6-3 and TRBJ1-6; weak D call: TRBD1 (5 bases). V was trimmed by 8 bases and J by 0 bases, leaving 8 bases between them. From germline, CDR1 is MNHEY and CDR2 SVGEGT. The CDR3 runs 14 residues. The CDR3 DNA reads as TGTGCCAGCGCGGGGACCTCCTATAATTCACCCCTCCACTTT. It specifies CASAGTSYNSPLHF.

This clonotype was observed a single time. V and J are TRBV29-1 and TRBJ2-7; the D is unclear. The CDR3 is 13 residues long. Germline V gene data show CDR1 as SQVTM and CDR2 as ANQGSEA. Trimming removed 4 bases from V and 0 bases from J, with 10 bases in between. CDR3 in DNA: TGCAGCGTTGGGAAGGCCTTCTCCTACGAGCAGTACTTC. It is translated as CSVGKAFSYEQYF.

In this sample, this clonotype turned up a few times. The rearrangement joins TRBV20-1 to TRBJ1-6; possibly TRBD1 for D (5 bases). The CDR3 length is 18 residues. Trimming shortened V by 0 bases and J by 4 bases, and 19 bases separated the two germline ends. CDR1 DFQATT and CDR2 SNEGSKA come from the germline V gene (reference sequence). The CDR3 protein is CSARDRVGRANYNSPLHF. Written as DNA, the CDR3 is TGCAGTGCTAGAGATCGGGTGGGCAGGGCGAATTATAATTCACCCCTCCACTTT.

The chain uses TRBV7-2 and TRBJ2-1; the match to TRBD2 covers 8 bases. Losses at the gene ends were 4 bases for V and 3 bases for J; bases not matched to a gene: 5. This CDR3 contains 15 residues. The germline V gene has CDR1 SGHTA and CDR2 FQGNSA. The CDR3 is CASSSVSGSYNEQFF. CDR3 nucleotides: TGTGCCAGCAGCTCCGTGAGCGGGAGCTACAATGAGCAGTTCTTC.

This clonotype was counted ten times or more. The chain carries TRBV3-1 and TRBJ2-7; D ambiguous. The CDR3 is made up of 12 amino acids. The V end was cut by 0 bases, the J end by 6 bases, with 6 bases between. CDR1 LGHDT and CDR2 YNNKEL come from the germline V gene (reference sequence). The CDR3 reads CASSQDKREQYF. In nucleotides, the CDR3 is TGTGCCAGCAGCCAAGATAAGCGCGAGCAGTACTTC.

The chain carries TRBV29-1 and TRBJ1-2; D is uncertain. CDR1 is SQVTM and CDR2 is ANQGSEA in the germline V gene. This CDR3 comprises 12 residues. Trimming stripped 4 bases from V and 8 bases from J, with 14 bases between. The CDR3, as DNA: TGCAGCGTTGCTGGGGAAAGTTGGGGCTACACCTTC. Protein product: CSVAGESWGYTF.

This clonotype was seen more than once but under ten times. The CDR3 bases are TGCGCCAGCAGCTTGGCCCCTCCGAATGAAAAACTGTTTTTT. Protein product: CASSLAPPNEKLFF. This sequence joins TRBV5-1 and TRBJ1-4; D gene ambiguous. The CDR3 length is 14 residues. The germline V gene encodes CDR1 SGHRS and CDR2 YFSETQ. The V end lost 0 bases, the J end lost 5 bases, and 8 bases lay between the germline ends.

In its sample, this clonotype was seen a few times. The rearrangement joins TRBV6-4 to TRBJ2-3; TRBD2 matches 13 bases. The germline CDR1 and CDR2 sequences are MRHNA and SNTAGT. J was trimmed by 6 bases and V by 6 bases; bases with no gene match: 3. CDR3 length equals 14 residues. The CDR3 nucleotides are TGTGCCAGCAGCCTGACTAGCGGGAGGGATACGCAGTATTTT. Amino acids: CASSLTSGRDTQYF.

This clonotype was counted at least ten times. This chain uses TRBV7-6 with TRBJ2-7; D ambiguous. The V end was cut by 6 bases, the J end by 6 bases, with 18 bases between. The CDR3 consists of 14 residues. Germline V gene data show CDR1 as SGHVS and CDR2 as FNYEAQ. The CDR3 here is CASSPEVPSGEQYF. CDR3 sequence (DNA): TGTGCCAGCAGTCCCGAAGTGCCCTCGGGCGAGCAGTACTTC.

V is TRBV6-5 and J is TRBJ2-2, with 7 bases matching TRBD1. The germline gives CDR1 MNHEY, CDR2 SVGAGI. CDR3 size: 16 residues. With V trimmed by 2 bases and J by 4 bases, 7 bases remained unmatched. The CDR3 sequence: CASSYTRQGPTGELFF. DNA for the CDR3: TGTGCCAGCAGTTACACCCGACAGGGACCCACCGGGGAGCTGTTTTTT.

V and J are TRBV3-1 and TRBJ2-7; D may be TRBD1 (5 bases). Germline CDR1 LGHDT, CDR2 YNNKEL (reference sequence). V gave up 8 bases and J gave up 2 bases, with 16 bases separating them. The CDR3 totals 14 residues. CDR3 sequence: CASGEVGPAYEQYF. CDR3 DNA: TGTGCCAGCGGTGAGGTGGGGCCAGCCTACGAGCAGTACTTC.

This clonotype has only a few counts. One junction end disagrees with the germline gene, perhaps due to a read error. The V and J genes are TRBV20-1 and TRBJ2-5; 9 nucleotides line up with TRBD2. CDR1 and CDR2 from the germline V gene are DFQATT and SNEGSKA (reference sequence). This CDR3 is built from 15 residues. CDR3 bases: TGCAGTGCTTTGCGGGAGGGCCGTTCGCAAGCGACCCAGTACTTC. Its protein is CSALREGRSQATQYF.

This clonotype appeared many times. The rearrangement uses TRBV20-1 and TRBJ2-1; D not resolved. Germline assignment: CDR1 DFQATT and CDR2 SNEGSKA (reference sequence). This CDR3 contains 12 residues. V lost 8 bases and J lost 6, with 14 bases in between. CDR3 coding DNA: TGCAGTTCCCCCGGACGAACCAATGAGCAGTTCTTC. This sequence encodes CSSPGRTNEQFF.

The chain has TRBV11-2 and TRBJ2-1; D is unclear. This CDR3 region has 16 residues. Germline V CDR1 and CDR2: SGHAT, FQNNGV. V dropped 2 bases and J dropped 1 base, with 12 bases sitting between them. The CDR3 DNA sequence: TGTGCCAGCAGCTTAAGCGCCCCCGGGTCCTACAATGAGCAGTTCTTC. As protein: CASSLSAPGSYNEQFF. The full variable domain, in which reference TRBV11-2 and TRBJ2-1 provide the parts outside the CDR3, is EAGVAQSPRYKIIEKRQSVAFWCNPISGHATLYWYQQILGQGPKLLIQFQNNGVVDDSQLPKDRFSAERLKGVDSTLKIQPAKLEDSAVYLCASSLSAPGSYNEQFFGPGTRLTVL.

This clonotype has just a few counts. The chain uses TRBV28 and TRBJ2-7; D may be TRBD1 (7 bases). CDR1 and CDR2 from the germline V gene are MDHEN and SYDVKM. The CDR3 consists of 15 residues. V gave up 7 bases and J gave up 4 bases, with 20 bases separating them. CDR3 sequence: CASTPAGQTHYEQYF. The CDR3 region has the DNA TGTGCCAGCACCCCTGCGGGACAGACTCATTACGAGCAGTACTTC.

This clonotype was counted many times. The chain has TRBV30 and TRBJ2-7; the D is unclear. V was trimmed by 0 bases and J by 2 bases, leaving 5 bases between them. The V gene's germline CDR1 is GTSNPN and CDR2 SVGIG (reference sequence). The CDR3 has 12 amino acids. In DNA form, the CDR3 reads TGTGCCTGGAGTGTACCCCCCTACGAGCAGTACTTC. Its protein is CAWSVPPYEQYF.